What follows are 13 T cell receptor beta chains derived from one specimen sequenced in a study of regulatory T cells in long-lasting Graves disease. The time point denotes: persistent/refractory GD, antithyroid drugs over 5 years with positive TRAb. PBMC-derived RNA was used for the TCR library. Through Arm-PCR of CDR3 regions and iRepertoire HTBI primers, TCR beta libraries were built. TCRdb re-analysed the multiplex PCR reads in MiXCR, keeping a single row per CDR3 protein. Of approximately 690,000 distinct CDR3 sequences in the sample, around 30% were seen once. Sequencing used peripheral blood mononuclear cells (PBMCs), obtained when the disease was refractory, from a patient treated with antithyroid drugs. Receptors were obtained from a female donor with Graves disease.

The chain recombines TRBV12-3 or TRBV12-4 with TRBJ2-7, with 7 bases fitting TRBD2. V was clipped by 2 bases and J by 0 bases; unmatched bases: 7. The CDR3 extends over 16 amino acids. The CDR3 loop reads CASSLFLAGVSYEQYF. The DNA of the CDR3 is TGTGCCAGCAGTTTATTTCTGGCGGGAGTCTCCTACGAGCAGTACTTC.

This clonotype appeared a few times. The chain recombines TRBV30 with TRBJ1-2; D gene unclear. Germline CDR1 and CDR2: GTSNPN and SVGIG (reference sequence). The V end was cut by 0 bases, the J end by 4 bases, with 21 bases between. This CDR3 is 17 amino acids long. CDR3 DNA: TGTGCCTGGAGTGTAACGGCCCGAAAGGGCATTACCTATGGCTACACCTTC. It translates to CAWSVTARKGITYGYTF.

Notes on this clonotype: This could be a read error, since a much larger clone is one nucleotide away. The chain couples TRBV12-3 or TRBV12-4 to TRBJ2-7; 16 bases align to TRBD2. V trimming: 10 bases; J trimming: 4 bases; junction bases outside the gene matches: 19. The CDR3 runs to 19 residues. The CDR3, as DNA: TGTGCCATGGCCGGGGCCTCGGGACTAGCGGGAGGGCCTGCGTACGAGCAGTACTTC. It translates to CAMAGASGLAGGPAYEQYF.

This clonotype was seen more than once but under ten times. This sequence joins TRBV24-1 and TRBJ2-5; a weak D match, TRBD1 (6 bases). V dropped 1 base and J dropped 2 bases, with 10 bases sitting between them. The V gene's germline CDR1 is KGHDR and CDR2 SFDVKD. This CDR3 region has 15 residues. The chain's CDR3 is CATSDLSTGQETQYF. The DNA of the CDR3 is TGTGCCACCAGTGATTTATCAACAGGGCAAGAGACCCAGTACTTC.

The chain employs TRBV4-1 and TRBJ2-7; 9 nucleotides match TRBD2. CDR1 MGHRA and CDR2 YSYEKL come from the germline V gene. Trimming took 0 bases from V and 6 from J; bases not matched to a gene: 9. The CDR3 totals 16 residues. The CDR3 sequence is CASSQDLRGRAFEQYF. Written as DNA, the CDR3 is TGCGCCAGCAGCCAAGATCTCCGCGGGAGGGCATTCGAGCAGTACTTC.

This clonotype appeared a few times. The V and J genes are TRBV6-2 or TRBV6-3 and TRBJ2-1, with D tentatively TRBD2 (6 bases). The germline gives CDR1 MNHEY, CDR2 SVGEGT. This CDR3 is 13 amino acids long. V lost 11 bases to trimming and J lost 1 base, with 12 bases between them. Here the CDR3 reads CAGTGGSYNEQFF. CDR3 DNA: TGTGCCGGCACAGGAGGGTCCTACAATGAGCAGTTCTTC.

As regards this clonotype: One end of the junction is discordant with germline, which a read error may explain. The J gene is TRBJ1-2, the V gene TRBV20-1; 7 nucleotides match TRBD1. This CDR3 comprises 12 residues. Germline assignment: CDR1 DFQATT and CDR2 SNEGSKA (reference sequence). The CDR3 here is CSATGDTYGYTF. The DNA for the CDR3 is TGCAGCGCTACAGGGGATACCTATGGCTACACCTTC.

The chain joins TRBV7-8 to TRBJ2-7; 8 bases match TRBD1. The length of the CDR3 is 17 residues. V lost 6 bases, J lost 6 bases, and 19 bases stayed unmatched. The germline gives CDR1 SGHVS, CDR2 FQNEAQ. The chain's CDR3 is CASSPPGPGTGNSEQYF. In DNA, the CDR3 is TGTGCCAGCAGTCCGCCGGGCCCCGGGACAGGCAACAGCGAGCAGTACTTC. Looking up the rest from reference TRBV7-8 and TRBJ2-7 gives the full variable domain: GAGVSQSPRYKVAKRGQDVALRCDPISGHVSLFWYQQALGQGPEFLTYFQNEAQLDKSGLPSDRFFAERPEGSVSTLKIQRTQQEDSAVYLCASSPPGPGTGNSEQYFGPGTRLTVT.

CDR3 sequence: CASRDPGTGNQPQHF. In DNA form, the CDR3 reads TGTGCCAGCAGAGACCCCGGGACAGGCAATCAGCCCCAGCATTTT. This chain joins TRBV6-1 and TRBJ1-5, with 7 bases aligning to TRBD1. The CDR3 runs 15 residues. The V gene end was trimmed by 6 bases and the J gene end by 2 bases; junction bases not matched to a gene: 7. Germline V CDR1 and CDR2: MNHNS, SASEGT.

This clonotype was picked up a small number of times. The chain recombines TRBV2 with TRBJ1-5; 7 bases agree with TRBD1. Germline CDR1 and CDR2: SNHLY and FYNNEI. The CDR3 contains 14 residues. The J segment lost 11 bases and the V segment lost 2 bases, leaving 9 bases of the junction unmatched. CDR3 in amino acids: CASSEQGDRESQHF. The DNA of the CDR3 is TGTGCCAGCAGTGAACAGGGGGATCGGGAATCCCAGCATTTT.

The rearrangement joins TRBV29-1 to TRBJ2-5; 7 bases are a match to TRBD1. Germline V lookup: CDR1 SQVTM, CDR2 ANQGSEA. After removal of 4 bases from V and 3 bases from J, the junction contained 2 bases not matched to a gene. The CDR3 extends over 12 amino acids. The CDR3 reads CSVAGTEETQYF. The CDR3, as DNA: TGCAGCGTTGCCGGGACAGAAGAGACCCAGTACTTC. Full variable domain (missing parts from reference TRBV29-1 and TRBJ2-5): SAVISQKPSRDICQRGTSLTIQCQVDSQVTMMFWYRQQPGQSLTLIATANQGSEATYESGFVIDKFPISRPNLTFSTLTVSNMSPEDSSIYLCSVAGTEETQYFGPGTRLLVL.

This clonotype appeared many times. This chain joins TRBV7-3 and TRBJ1-4, with a tentative D call TRBD1 (6 bases). The CDR3 runs 17 residues. Germline V CDR1 and CDR2: SGHTA, FQGTGA. Deletions cut 2 bases from V and 4 bases from J, with 17 bases between. The CDR3 region has the DNA TGTGCCAGCAGCTTAGAGGCCCCCACAGGGCTTAATGAAAAACTGTTTTTT. It codes for CASSLEAPTGLNEKLFF. Using reference TRBV7-3 and TRBJ1-4 for the parts outside the CDR3, the full variable domain is GAGVSQTPSNKVTEKGKYVELRCDPISGHTALYWYRQSLGQGPEFLIYFQGTGAADDSGLPNDRFFAVRPEGSVSTLKIQRTERGDSAVYLCASSLEAPTGLNEKLFFGSGTQLSVL.

This rearrangement joins TRBV6-2 or TRBV6-3 to TRBJ2-1, with 9 bases matching TRBD2. The CDR3 contains 17 residues. V lost 2 bases, J lost 0 bases, and 5 bases stayed unmatched. Germline V lookup: CDR1 MNHEY, CDR2 SVGEGT. CDR3: CASSYLAGQSSYNEQFF. CDR3 in DNA: TGTGCCAGCAGTTACCTAGCGGGACAGAGCTCCTACAATGAGCAGTTCTTC.